This record concerns one TCR beta chain sequence. The table came from immunoSEQ multiplex PCR; TCRdb's copy has only in-frame clones and leaves some out. The sample includes 95,000 to 150,000 clones, 80% to 90% seen only once; the top ten take almost 30%. These data come from a study of blood T cell repertoires in COVID-19. Study-level information: Some COVID-19 samples were acute and others convalescent; all came from the United States, Italy and Spain.

Germline loops: CDR1 SGDLS, CDR2 YYNGEE. The trim removed 1 base at V and 1 base at J, leaving 2 bases unmatched. CDR3 size: 14 residues. The receptor was derived from a woman in her sixties or seventies with acute or convalescent COVID-19. The chain uses TRBV9 and TRBJ2-7; TRBD1 agrees at 7 bases. The sample consisted of peripheral blood. CDR3 nucleotides: TGTGCCAGCAGCGTAACGGGACAGTCCTACGAGCAGTACTTC. It codes for CASSVTGQSYEQYF.